Below, 25 T cell receptor beta chains from the same sample are listed, as sequenced in a study of PD-L1 blockade in urothelial cancer. Specified time point: pretreatment peripheral blood. Produced via immunoSEQ multiplex PCR; TCRdb's table is partial and in-frame only. The repertoire holds 55,000 to 75,000 clones, with over 75% as singletons. The sequenced sample was PBMCs, obtained around atezolizumab (anti-PD-L1) treatment. All receptors come from an older man with urothelial cancer.

This clone has only one observation. The J gene is TRBJ2-3, the V gene TRBV20-1; maybe TRBD2 (6 bases). This CDR3 region has 11 residues. The germline V gene has CDR1 DFQATT and CDR2 SNEGSKA (reference sequence). Trimming removed 8 bases at V and 0 bases at J, with 6 bases between. This CDR3 reads CSSGSTDTQYF. The CDR3 DNA follows: TGCAGTAGCGGGAGCACAGATACGCAGTATTTT.

The rearrangement links TRBV2 to TRBJ2-7; the D gene is possibly TRBD2 (5 bases). V lost 7 bases and J 5 bases, leaving 18 bases between the germline ends. From germline, CDR1 is SNHLY and CDR2 FYNNEI. The CDR3 covers 14 residues. The CDR3 DNA reads TGTGCCAGCATTGGACTTCTAGAGAGCCACGAGCAGTACTTC. This encodes CASIGLLESHEQYF.

The chain recombines TRBV18 with TRBJ1-2; weak D call: TRBD1 (5 bases). The germline V and J ends were trimmed by 1 base and 8 bases, with 14 bases remaining between them. There are 14 residues in the CDR3. Germline V gene lookup returns CDR1 KGHSH and CDR2 LQKENI. The CDR3 sequence is CASSPRAGPGGYTF. CDR3 DNA: TGTGCCAGCTCACCACGAGCGGGGCCAGGCGGCTACACCTTC.

The chain couples TRBV28 to TRBJ1-1; D not resolved. Germline CDR1 MDHEN, CDR2 SYDVKM. The CDR3 sequence is 13 residues long. V lost 2 bases to trimming and J lost 6 bases, with 10 bases between them. This chain's CDR3 is CASSLAGGPEAFF. In nucleotides, the CDR3 is TGTGCCAGCAGTTTAGCGGGAGGTCCTGAAGCTTTCTTT.

This clone has a single count. The V call is TRBV2, the J call TRBJ1-1; possibly TRBD1 for D (6 bases). Germline CDR1 is SNHLY and CDR2 is FYNNEI. The CDR3 spans 14 residues. Trimming pared 7 bases from V and 5 bases from J, leaving 17 bases between. Here the CDR3 reads CASILGAQGTEAFF. The CDR3 nucleotides read TGTGCCAGCATCCTTGGGGCGCAGGGGACTGAAGCTTTCTTT.

The chain uses TRBV7-2 and TRBJ2-5; 8 nucleotides align to TRBD1. CDR3 length equals 16 residues. V trimming: 1 base; J trimming: 1 base; junction bases outside the gene matches: 5. From germline, CDR1 is SGHTA and CDR2 FQGNSA. CDR3 sequence reads: CASSLGAGQGQETQYF. For the CDR3, the DNA is TGTGCCAGCAGCTTAGGGGCCGGACAGGGCCAAGAGACCCAGTACTTC.

The rearrangement uses TRBV9 and TRBJ2-3; weak D call: TRBD2 (5 bases). The CDR3 loop spans 17 amino acids. With 0 bases removed from V and 2 bases from J, the gap between germline ends came to 16 bases. Germline V CDR1 and CDR2: SGDLS, YYNGEE. The CDR3 DNA follows: TGTGCCAGCAGCGTAGATCCCGTCTTCGACTACACAGATACGCAGTATTTT. Protein sequence: CASSVDPVFDYTDTQYF.

This clone was picked up a small number of times. CDR3 amino acids: CASSLHGGGTDTQYF. CDR3 in DNA: TGCGCCAGCAGCCTCCACGGTGGCGGGACAGATACGCAGTATTTT. V and J are TRBV4-1 and TRBJ2-3, with D possibly TRBD2 on 5 matching bases. V dropped 4 bases and J dropped 3 bases, with 14 bases sitting between them. The CDR3 consists of 15 residues. Germline lookup yields CDR1 MGHRA and CDR2 YSYEKL.

The rearrangement joins TRBV9 to TRBJ2-1, with 8 bases identical to TRBD2. CDR3 length equals 14 residues. The V gene's germline CDR1 is SGDLS and CDR2 YYNGEE. Trimming at V came to 1 base and at J to 3 bases, leaving 0 bases not matched to a gene. Here the CDR3 reads CASSVTSGYNEQFF. As DNA, the CDR3 is TGTGCCAGCAGCGTAACTAGCGGCTACAATGAGCAGTTCTTC.

The CDR3 bases are TGTGCCAGCAGCGTAGGCGGGAGTAGCTCCTACGAGCAGTACTTC. It yields the protein CASSVGGSSSYEQYF. The rearrangement joins TRBV9 to TRBJ2-7, with 7 bases fitting TRBD2. Trimming at V came to 0 bases and at J to 0 bases, leaving 3 bases not matched to a gene. The CDR3 has 15 amino acids. Looked up from germline, CDR1 is SGDLS and CDR2 is YYNGEE.

V and J are TRBV5-7 and TRBJ2-4; 11 nucleotides line up with TRBD1. TRBV5-7 is labeled an ORF, and its function is uncertain. The CDR3 runs to 18 residues. The ends lost 3 bases at V and 1 base at J; junction bases unmatched: 9. CDR3 in amino acids: CASSWTGQGVKAKNIQYF. CDR3 in DNA: TGTGCCAGCAGCTGGACGGGACAGGGGGTTAAGGCCAAAAACATTCAGTACTTC.

The chain uses TRBV5-6 and TRBJ2-7; D is perhaps TRBD2 (6 bases). The germline V gene encodes CDR1 SGHDT and CDR2 YYEEEE. CDR3 length: 15 amino acids. V was cut by 1 base and J by 3 bases, with 14 bases left in between. This CDR3 reads CASSLISAGNYEQYF. CDR3 DNA: TGTGCCAGCAGCTTGATCTCGGCGGGGAACTACGAGCAGTACTTC.

This clone was seen only once. This chain uses TRBV10-3 with TRBJ1-1; D is undetermined. The CDR3 has 16 amino acids. Per the germline V gene, CDR1 is ENHRY and CDR2 is SYGVKD. V dropped 7 bases and J dropped 0 bases, with 18 bases sitting between them. The CDR3 nucleotides are TGTGCCATCAAAAAGGTAGCTACCCATCTGAACACTGAAGCTTTCTTT. Its translation: CAIKKVATHLNTEAFF.

V and J are TRBV14 and TRBJ2-3; weak D call: TRBD2 (6 bases). CDR3 size: 15 residues. V dropped 4 bases and J dropped 2 bases, with 13 bases sitting between them. Looked up from germline, CDR1 is SGHDN and CDR2 is FVKESK. CDR3 sequence: CASSRLGLLTDTQYF. CDR3 DNA sequence: TGTGCCAGCAGCCGACTAGGACTTCTCACAGATACGCAGTATTTT.

The rearrangement joins TRBV5-1 to TRBJ2-5; TRBD2 agrees at 10 bases. CDR1 is SGHRS, CDR2 YFSETQ, per germline. V was clipped by 0 bases and J by 0 bases; unmatched bases: 5. The CDR3 extends over 17 amino acids. The CDR3 DNA follows: TGCGCCAGCAGCTTGGGACTAGCGGGTATGTACCAAGAGACCCAGTACTTC. Protein sequence: CASSLGLAGMYQETQYF.

This chain links TRBV21-1 with TRBJ1-2. TRBV21-1 is a documented pseudogene. The CDR3 spans 13 residues. This CDR3 reads CASSKGLGNGYTF. The CDR3 coding sequence is TGTGCCAGCAGTAAAGGACTCGGGAATGGCTACACCTTC.

V is TRBV18 and J is TRBJ1-2; the match to TRBD1 covers 8 bases. Trimming removed 9 bases from V and 2 bases from J; junction bases left unmatched: 8. Germline CDR1 reads KGHSH; CDR2 reads LQKENI. The CDR3 covers 14 residues. The CDR3 nucleotides read TGTGCCAGTGGGGGGACAGGCCCCAACTATGGCTACACCTTC. Translating gives CASGGTGPNYGYTF.

V is TRBV5-1 and J is TRBJ2-7, with 9 bases aligning to TRBD2. CDR1 is SGHRS and CDR2 is YFSETQ in the germline V gene. The CDR3 covers 14 residues. The V gene end was trimmed by 4 bases and the J gene end by 5 bases; junction bases not matched to a gene: 7. The CDR3 DNA reads TGCGCCAGCAGCCGCGGGGGGGGACCCGACGAGCAGTACTTC. As protein: CASSRGGGPDEQYF. Drawing the rest from reference TRBV5-1 and TRBJ2-7, the complete variable domain is KAGVTQTPRYLIKTRGQQVTLSCSPISGHRSVSWYQQTPGQGLQFLFEYFSETQRNKGNFPGRFSGRQFSNSRSEMNVSTLELGDSALYLCASSRGGGPDEQYFGPGTRLTVT.

The rearrangement uses TRBV27 and TRBJ1-1, with a weak D call TRBD1 (5 bases). The CDR3 sequence is 12 residues long. The V and J ends lost 6 bases and 5 bases respectively, with 10 bases between them. Per the germline V gene, CDR1 is MNHEY and CDR2 is SMNVEV (reference sequence). In DNA, the CDR3 is TGTGCCAGCAGCCCGGGGGGGACTGAAGCTTTCTTT. This gives the protein CASSPGGTEAFF.

The chain joins TRBV2 to TRBJ1-1; 7 bases line up with TRBD1. The trim removed 7 bases at V and 7 bases at J, leaving 9 bases unmatched. Germline V CDR1 and CDR2: SNHLY, FYNNEI. The CDR3 runs to 13 residues. DNA for the CDR3: TGTGCCAGCAATGATAGGGGGCACCTTGAAGCTTTCTTT. It specifies CASNDRGHLEAFF.

The chain uses TRBV7-9 and TRBJ2-1; 10 bases fit TRBD1. The V gene's germline CDR1 is SEHNR and CDR2 FQNEAQ (reference sequence). This CDR3 spans 17 amino acids. Germline trimming cut 0 bases from V and 6 bases from J; bases unmatched to any gene: 8. This CDR3 reads CASSLALRGQGVNEQFF. The CDR3 DNA reads TGTGCCAGCAGCTTAGCGCTGAGAGGACAGGGGGTCAATGAGCAGTTCTTC.

The chain couples TRBV6-5 to TRBJ2-1; D gene unclear. Trimming removed 6 bases from V and 6 bases from J, with 15 bases in between. Per germline, CDR1 MNHEY and CDR2 SVGAGI. The CDR3 consists of 14 residues. Written as DNA, the CDR3 is TGTGCCAGCAGCCCAAATCGACTCCTCAATGAGCAGTTCTTC. Amino acid sequence: CASSPNRLLNEQFF.

The CDR3 here is CASRKGPANTGELFF. DNA for the CDR3: TGTGCCAGCAGGAAGGGGCCAGCGAACACCGGGGAGCTGTTTTTT. This chain uses TRBV2 with TRBJ2-2; D is possibly TRBD1 (5 bases). V was cut by 6 bases and J by 0 bases, with 11 bases left in between. This CDR3 spans 15 amino acids. Germline-derived CDR1 and CDR2 are SNHLY and FYNNEI. Based on the CDR3 plus reference TRBV2 and TRBJ2-2, the full variable domain is EPEVTQTPSHQVTQMGQEVILRCVPISNHLYFYWYRQILGQKVEFLVSFYNNEISEKSEIFDDQFSVERPDGSNFTLKIRSTKLEDSAMYFCASRKGPANTGELFFGEGSRLTVL.

The V and J genes are TRBV5-4 and TRBJ2-1; TRBD1 aligns across 9 bases. From germline, CDR1 is SGHNT and CDR2 YYREEE (reference sequence). The CDR3 runs to 16 residues. V was clipped by 4 bases and J by 8 bases; unmatched bases: 13. This CDR3 reads CASSRDRAVSLDEQFF. CDR3 in DNA: TGTGCCAGCAGCAGGGACAGGGCGGTCTCGTTGGATGAGCAGTTCTTC.

The gene calls are TRBV18 and TRBJ2-5; D is perhaps TRBD1 (6 bases). This CDR3 has 15 amino acids. V was trimmed by 5 bases and J by 3 bases, leaving 16 bases between them. The V gene's germline CDR1 is KGHSH and CDR2 LQKENI. The CDR3 coding sequence is TGTGCCAGCTCAGCTCCGACAGGCGTAAAAGAGACCCAGTACTTC. It translates to CASSAPTGVKETQYF.